The 27 T cell receptor beta chains listed next were all sequenced from one sample in a study of blood T cell repertoires in COVID-19. Sequencing was performed with immunoSEQ multiplex PCR; in TCRdb, only in-frame clones are kept and a portion is missing. The table shows under 300,000 clones, with about nine tenths occurring only once. The material sequenced was PBMCs or T cells enriched from blood (not recorded which). These receptors were taken from a human donor in a cohort exposed to, infected with or recovered from COVID-19 (not recorded which). The donor label of this sample is uncertain.

Many counts were recorded for this clone. The chain has TRBV6-1 and TRBJ2-5, with 8 bases lining up with TRBD2. The CDR3 is 15 residues long. From germline, CDR1 is MNHNS and CDR2 SASEGT. The trim removed 3 bases at V and 1 base at J, leaving 4 bases unmatched. Here the CDR3 DNA reads TGTGCCAGCAGTGATCAAGCGGGGGTCCAAGAGACCCAGTACTTC. Its protein is CASSDQAGVQETQYF.

V gene TRBV6-6 combines with J gene TRBJ2-2, with D maybe TRBD2 (6 bases). Germline V gene data show CDR1 as MNHNY and CDR2 as SVGAGI (reference sequence). Trimming took off 6 bases at V and 5 bases at J, with 16 bases between the two ends. This CDR3 is built from 15 residues. The CDR3 DNA sequence: TGTGCCAGCAGGGGGCACGCGGGAAGGACCGGGGAGCTGTTTTTT. It yields the protein CASRGHAGRTGELFF.

This sequence joins TRBV9 and TRBJ2-1; 7 nucleotides align to TRBD2. CDR1 is SGDLS and CDR2 is YYNGEE in the germline V gene. Trimming at V came to 4 bases and at J to 3 bases, leaving 4 bases not matched to a gene. The CDR3 runs to 14 residues. The CDR3 is CASSPGGFYNEQFF. The CDR3 region has the DNA TGTGCCAGCAGCCCGGGGGGTTTCTACAATGAGCAGTTCTTC.

The chain is built from TRBV2 and TRBJ1-5; tentatively, D is TRBD1 (5 bases). The ends were cut back, 2 bases at V and 6 bases at J, with 14 bases in the middle. Germline V CDR1 and CDR2: SNHLY, FYNNEI. The CDR3 is 15 residues long. CDR3 protein: CASSEWGRGGQPQHF. The CDR3 coding sequence is TGTGCCAGCAGTGAATGGGGTAGGGGAGGTCAGCCCCAGCATTTT.

The chain links TRBV19 to TRBJ2-2, with 10 bases aligning to TRBD2. V lost 1 base, J lost 9 bases, and 2 bases stayed unmatched. The CDR3 has 14 residues. The germline V gene encodes CDR1 LNHDA and CDR2 SQIVND (reference sequence). CDR3 bases: TGTGCCAGTAGTATAGGACTAGCGGGCAGGGAGCTGTTTTTT. Translation gives CASSIGLAGRELFF.

The rearrangement joins TRBV11-3 to TRBJ1-1, with 12 bases matching TRBD1. Germline V gene sequence: CDR1 SGHNT, CDR2 YENEEA. This CDR3 spans 19 amino acids. Germline trimming cut 4 bases from V and 0 bases from J; bases unmatched to any gene: 12. CDR3 sequence reads: CASSWGQGATRTMNTEAFF. In DNA form, the CDR3 reads TGTGCCAGCAGCTGGGGACAGGGGGCGACCAGAACCATGAACACTGAAGCTTTCTTT.

The genes are TRBV7-9 and TRBJ1-1; 7 bases line up with TRBD1. The V gene end was trimmed by 2 bases and the J gene end by 8 bases; junction bases not matched to a gene: 11. Germline CDR1 SEHNR, CDR2 FQNEAQ (reference sequence). This CDR3 contains 15 residues. The DNA for the CDR3 is TGTGCCAGCAGCTTAAGGCAGGGACAGACGGCGGAAGCTTTCTTT. Translated, it gives CASSLRQGQTAEAFF.

This chain connects TRBV7-2 to TRBJ2-1; D not resolved. Trimming pared 3 bases from V and 1 base from J, leaving 10 bases between. CDR1 and CDR2 (germline): SGHTA, FQGNSA. The CDR3 runs 15 residues. This CDR3 reads CASSLVAGSYNEQFF. For the CDR3, the DNA is TGTGCCAGCAGCTTGGTAGCCGGGTCCTACAATGAGCAGTTCTTC.

V and J are TRBV18 and TRBJ1-1; 8 bases are a match to TRBD1. The CDR3 length is 14 residues. The J segment lost 3 bases and the V segment lost 4 bases, leaving 4 bases of the junction unmatched. In germline, CDR1 is KGHSH, CDR2 LQKENI. The CDR3 nucleotides are TGTGCCAGCTCACAGACGGACAGGGACACTGAAGCTTTCTTT. Translated: CASSQTDRDTEAFF.

The genes are TRBV21-1 and TRBJ1-1. TRBV21-1 is annotated as a pseudogene. The CDR3 is 15 residues long. DNA of the CDR3: TGTGCCAGCAGCAAAATTTCCGGGTTTCTGACTGAAGCTTTCTTT. This gives the protein CASSKISGFLTEAFF.

The chain links TRBV5-6 to TRBJ2-3; D is perhaps TRBD2 (7 bases). This CDR3 has 16 amino acids. The V end was cut by 0 bases, the J end by 2 bases, with 13 bases between. The V gene's germline CDR1 is SGHDT and CDR2 YYEEEE. CDR3 sequence reads: CASSLGAGANTDTQYF. As DNA, the CDR3 is TGTGCCAGCAGCTTGGGGGCGGGGGCAAACACAGATACGCAGTATTTT.

The chain combines TRBV19 with TRBJ1-4, with D possibly being TRBD1 (6 bases). Trimming cost V 0 bases and J 10 bases, with 15 bases left between them. The germline V gene has CDR1 LNHDA and CDR2 SQIVND (reference sequence). CDR3 length: 15 amino acids. CDR3 residues: CASSIDWDTDGKLFF. The DNA of the CDR3 is TGTGCCAGTAGTATAGATTGGGACACGGACGGAAAACTGTTTTTT.

V usage is TRBV10-1 and J usage is TRBJ2-5; 9 positions match TRBD1. The germline CDR1 and CDR2 sequences are WNHNN and SYGVQD (reference sequence). The CDR3 runs 15 residues. V shed 2 bases and J 2 bases; nucleotides not matched to a gene: 3. The CDR3 coding sequence is TGCGCCAGCAGTGAGACGGGGACAGGGCAAGAGACCCAGTACTTC. Translation: CASSETGTGQETQYF.

CDR3 nucleotides: TGTGCTAGTGGTTTGCCGACGGGGGGGGCTGAGACCCAGTACTTC. Residues: CASGLPTGGAETQYF. V and J are TRBV12-5 and TRBJ2-5; 8 positions agree with TRBD2. The CDR3 has 15 amino acids. J gave up 5 bases and V 2 bases, and 7 bases lay outside the gene matches. Germline values: CDR1 LGHNT, CDR2 FRNRAP. Full variable domain (outside the CDR3, taken from reference TRBV12-5 and TRBJ2-5): DARVTQTPRHKVTEMGQEVTMRCQPILGHNTVFWYRQTMMQGLELLAYFRNRAPLDDSGMPKDRFSAEMPDATLATLKIQPSEPRDSAVYFCASGLPTGGAETQYFGPGTRLLVL.

This chain joins TRBV4-1 and TRBJ1-5; 8 nucleotides align to TRBD1. V lost 6 bases and J lost 0; bases outside the gene matches: 4. The germline V gene encodes CDR1 MGHRA and CDR2 YSYEKL. There are 15 residues in the CDR3. The CDR3 spells CASSPTGVSNQPQHF. CDR3 DNA sequence: TGCGCCAGCAGTCCGACAGGGGTTAGCAATCAGCCCCAGCATTTT.

The chain uses TRBV3-1 (or the pseudogene TRBV3-2) and TRBJ2-7; D perhaps matches TRBD1 (5 bases). Per germline, CDR1 LGHDT and CDR2 YNNKEL (reference sequence). Trimming shortened V by 1 base and J by 1 base, and 11 bases separated the two germline ends. This CDR3 contains 15 residues. CDR3 amino acids: CASSQGQWLSYEQYF. The DNA for the CDR3 is TGTGCCAGCAGCCAAGGACAGTGGTTATCCTACGAGCAGTACTTC.

The chain has TRBV29-1 and TRBJ2-7; 11 bases match TRBD1. The junction had 1 base not matched to a gene; V was cut back by 6 bases and J by 0 bases. There are 13 residues in the CDR3. Germline V gene data show CDR1 as SQVTM and CDR2 as ANQGSEA. The CDR3 DNA follows: TGCAGCGTGGGACAGGGGGACTCCTACGAGCAGTACTTC. Protein sequence: CSVGQGDSYEQYF.

The CDR3 bases are TGTGCCAGCAGCTTGGTAGGGGGCACCGGGGAGCTGTTTTTT. Encoded protein: CASSLVGGTGELFF. This chain connects TRBV5-4 to TRBJ2-2; tentatively, D is TRBD1 (6 bases). With 0 bases removed from V and 4 bases from J, the gap between germline ends came to 7 bases. This CDR3 spans 14 amino acids. In germline, CDR1 is SGHNT, CDR2 YYREEE (reference sequence). Supplemented by reference TRBV5-4 and TRBJ2-2, the full variable domain reads ETGVTQSPTHLIKTRGQQVTLRCSSQSGHNTVSWYQQALGQGPQFIFQYYREEENGRGNFPPRFSGLQFPNYSSELNVNALELDDSALYLCASSLVGGTGELFFGEGSRLTVL.

The chain carries TRBV7-2 and TRBJ2-5; D may be TRBD2 (5 bases). Trimming stripped 2 bases from V and 5 bases from J, with 6 bases between. CDR1 is SGHTA and CDR2 is FQGNSA in the germline V gene. The CDR3 sequence is 12 residues long. CDR3 sequence (DNA): TGTGCCAGCAGCTTAAGAGGGGAGACCCAGTACTTC. Translating gives CASSLRGETQYF.

J is TRBJ1-5 and V is TRBV19, with TRBD1 as a possible D gene (5 bases). The germline CDR1 and CDR2 sequences are LNHDA and SQIVND (reference sequence). V lost 5 bases, J lost 6 bases, and 11 bases lay in between. This CDR3 has 13 amino acids. In nucleotides, the CDR3 is TGTGCCAGTAGTCCACAGGATTTTCAGCCCCAGCATTTT. It translates to CASSPQDFQPQHF.

The chain is built from TRBV7-3 and TRBJ2-5; 8 nucleotides line up with TRBD2. The CDR3 is made up of 16 amino acids. The J segment lost 0 bases and the V segment lost 3 bases, leaving 6 bases of the junction unmatched. Germline V gene sequence: CDR1 SGHTA, CDR2 FQGTGA. The CDR3, as DNA: TGTGCCAGCAGCTTGGGTAGCGGGGCTAACCAAGAGACCCAGTACTTC. It translates to CASSLGSGANQETQYF.

J is TRBJ1-1 and V is TRBV7-9; TRBD1 might be the D (5 bases). The CDR3 runs 15 residues. Germline assignment: CDR1 SEHNR and CDR2 FQNEAQ (reference sequence). With 8 bases removed from V and 1 base from J, the gap between germline ends came to 17 bases. This CDR3 reads CASLNRGGRNTEAFF. CDR3 coding DNA: TGTGCCAGCCTTAACCGGGGGGGAAGGAACACTGAAGCTTTCTTT.

The genes are TRBV19 and TRBJ1-3; 7 nucleotides line up with TRBD1. V lost 6 bases and J lost 0; bases outside the gene matches: 8. Germline V gene lookup returns CDR1 LNHDA and CDR2 SQIVND (reference sequence). CDR3 size: 16 residues. The CDR3 DNA follows: TGTGCCAGTAGCCCCTTCCGGACAGGCTCTGGAAACACCATATATTTT. This sequence encodes CASSPFRTGSGNTIYF.

The chain employs TRBV4-2 and TRBJ2-2, with D possibly TRBD2 on 5 matching bases. The CDR3 sequence is 17 residues long. V lost 2 bases and J lost 5, with 18 bases in between. CDR1 and CDR2 (germline): LGHNA, YNFKEQ. CDR3 sequence reads: CASSQPGIEIFTGELFF. In DNA form, the CDR3 reads TGTGCCAGCAGCCAACCCGGGATTGAGATTTTTACCGGGGAGCTGTTTTTT.

V and J are TRBV5-4 and TRBJ2-2, with 10 bases identical to TRBD2. V lost 0 bases to trimming and J lost 5 bases; unmatched junction nucleotides: 4. The CDR3 consists of 16 residues. Germline CDR1 is SGHNT and CDR2 is YYREEE (reference sequence). The CDR3 DNA reads TGTGCCAGCAGCTTGGGCCCTAGCGGGGGTACCGGGGAGCTGTTTTTT. Its protein product is CASSLGPSGGTGELFF.

The chain uses TRBV28 and TRBJ1-5, with D perhaps matching TRBD1 (6 bases). Germline V gene sequence: CDR1 MDHEN, CDR2 SYDVKM. The CDR3 has 16 amino acids. V lost 7 bases to trimming and J lost 4 bases, with 20 bases between them. CDR3 protein: CASTPNWAGANQPQHF. The CDR3, as DNA: TGTGCCAGCACCCCCAACTGGGCAGGGGCTAATCAGCCCCAGCATTTT.

The DNA for the CDR3 is TGTGCCAGCAGGGTGGGCAGCAATTCACCCCTCCACTTT. As protein: CASRVGSNSPLHF. The chain combines TRBV2 with TRBJ1-6; no clear D. The germline V and J ends were trimmed by 6 bases and 7 bases, with 10 bases remaining between them. This CDR3 has 13 residues. Germline CDR1 is SNHLY and CDR2 is FYNNEI.